The 31 T cell receptor beta chains reported below all come from one sample, sequenced in a study of blood T cells in healthy people across ages. The authors ran a second PCR of 7 to 11 cycles using a sample-barcoded 5' primer and a J-beta primer mix. TCRdb re-analysed the 5' RACE reads in MiXCR, keeping a single row per CDR3 protein. Of some 1.1 million distinct CDR3 sequences in the sample, roughly two fifths are singletons; the top ten hold under 15%. The sequencing sample was made of blood. Source of these receptors: a man younger than 30 in good health.

The chain uses TRBV13 and TRBJ2-7; D assignment may be TRBD1 or TRBD2 (6 bases each). The end of the DNA is better explained by TRBJ2-5, so the J call may be wrong. Germline CDR1 is PRHDT and CDR2 is FYEKMQ (reference sequence). The CDR3 spans 15 residues. CDR3 sequence reads: CASSLAEGGQETQYF. The CDR3 nucleotides read TGTGCCAGCAGCCTTGCGGAGGGGGGACAAGAGACCCAGTACTTC.

J is TRBJ2-4 and V is TRBV30, with D uncertain. The J call could be wrong; TRBJ2-7 is a better fit for the DNA end. The CDR3 has 14 amino acids. Germline CDR1 and CDR2: GTSNPN and SVGIG (reference sequence). The CDR3 loop reads CAWSQRSGAYEQYF. The CDR3 DNA sequence: TGTGCCTGGAGTCAAAGGTCAGGAGCCTACGAGCAGTACTTC.

This clonotype was observed a few times. The J gene is TRBJ1-5, the V gene TRBV7-8; D might be TRBD1 (5 bases). Germline lookup yields CDR1 SGHVS and CDR2 FQNEAQ. The V gene lost 5 bases and the J gene lost 7 bases, with 21 bases spanning the gap. The CDR3 spans 16 residues. CDR3 DNA sequence: TGTGCCAGCAGCCCGGGACGAAGACTAGGTGAACAGCCCCAGCATTTT. This encodes CASSPGRRLGEQPQHF. Using reference TRBV7-8 and TRBJ1-5 for the parts outside the CDR3, the full variable domain is GAGVSQSPRYKVAKRGQDVALRCDPISGHVSLFWYQQALGQGPEFLTYFQNEAQLDKSGLPSDRFFAERPEGSVSTLKIQRTQQEDSAVYLCASSPGRRLGEQPQHFGDGTRLSIL.

The rearrangement joins TRBV12-3 or TRBV12-4 to TRBJ1-1, with D possibly TRBD1 on 6 matching bases. CDR3 length: 14 amino acids. The germline V and J ends were trimmed by 3 bases and 5 bases, with 13 bases remaining between them. The CDR3 DNA follows: TGTGCCAGCAGTTTTATCCCTACAGGGACTGAAGCTTTCTTT. Its protein is CASSFIPTGTEAFF.

The V gene is TRBV12-3 or TRBV12-4, the J gene TRBJ2-5, with 8 bases fitting TRBD2. This CDR3 is 15 amino acids long. V lost 7 bases and J lost 2; bases outside the gene matches: 9. The CDR3, as DNA: TGTGCCAGCACCTGGACTAGCTCAGGGCAAGAGACCCAGTACTTC. This codes for CASTWTSSGQETQYF.

The chain combines TRBV20-1 with TRBJ1-1; D is perhaps TRBD1 (5 bases). CDR1 is DFQATT, CDR2 SNEGSKA, per germline (reference sequence). The CDR3 consists of 12 residues. The V gene lost 6 bases and the J gene lost 6 bases, with 14 bases spanning the gap. CDR3 residues: CSAGRVGPEAFF. CDR3 bases: TGCAGTGCCGGCAGGGTGGGGCCTGAAGCTTTCTTT.

DNA for the CDR3: TGTGCCAGCAGAGACAGGACTAACTATGGCTACACCTTC. It codes for CASRDRTNYGYTF. The chain recombines TRBV6-1 with TRBJ1-2; D possibly corresponds to TRBD1 (6 bases). Trimming stripped 6 bases from V and 0 bases from J, with 8 bases between. The CDR3 runs to 13 residues. The germline gives CDR1 MNHNS, CDR2 SASEGT.

This chain links TRBV20-1 with TRBJ1-2; D gene uncertain. Germline CDR1 is DFQATT and CDR2 is SNEGSKA (reference sequence). V lost 0 bases and J lost 5, with 16 bases in between. The CDR3 runs to 15 residues. The CDR3 loop is CSARDPGREAYGYTF. DNA for the CDR3: TGCAGTGCTAGAGATCCAGGACGAGAGGCATATGGCTACACCTTC.

J is TRBJ2-5 and V is TRBV5-4; tentatively, D is TRBD2 (6 bases). Deletions cut 2 bases from V and 3 bases from J, with 11 bases between. Germline-derived CDR1 and CDR2 are SGHNT and YYREEE (reference sequence). The CDR3 contains 14 residues. The CDR3 DNA reads TGTGCCAGCAGCTTTCATAGCGGAAAAGAGACCCAGTACTTC. It yields the protein CASSFHSGKETQYF.

This clonotype appeared once. CDR3 nucleotide sequence: TGTGCCAGCTTGCCCGCCGGACGGAAGAGGGCCTACGAGCAGTACTTC. Its protein product is CASLPAGRKRAYEQYF. The chain uses TRBV5-6 and TRBJ2-7; tentative D call: TRBD2 (5 bases). Trimming removed 7 bases from V and 2 bases from J, with 22 bases in between. CDR3 size: 16 residues. Germline loops: CDR1 SGHDT, CDR2 YYEEEE.

This clonotype showed up just a few times. The chain combines TRBV7-2 with TRBJ1-5, with no clear D. The CDR3 runs to 13 residues. V dropped 4 bases and J dropped 9 bases, with 13 bases sitting between them. From germline, CDR1 is SGHTA and CDR2 FQGNSA. The CDR3: CASSSLERAPQHF. The CDR3 DNA follows: TGTGCCAGCAGCTCCCTAGAGAGAGCGCCCCAGCATTTT. The full variable domain, completed using reference TRBV7-2 and TRBJ1-5, is GAGVSQSPSNKVTEKGKDVELRCDPISGHTALYWYRQSLGQGLEFLIYFQGNSAPDKSGLPSDRFSAERTGGSVSTLTIQRTQQEDSAVYLCASSSLERAPQHFGDGTRLSIL.

Many counts were recorded for this clonotype. This chain uses TRBV12-3 or TRBV12-4 with TRBJ2-3; 7 positions agree with TRBD2. This CDR3 has 16 amino acids. Trimming removed 5 bases from V and 2 bases from J; junction bases left unmatched: 10. CDR3 sequence: CASSPLAGEVTDTQYF. For the CDR3, the DNA is TGTGCCAGCAGTCCCTTGGCGGGGGAGGTCACAGATACGCAGTATTTT.

In nucleotides, the CDR3 is TGTGCCAGCAGTCACACCGGGGACATTGGGTCACCCCTCCACTTT. This translates into CASSHTGDIGSPLHF. J is TRBJ1-6 and V is TRBV6-5, with a possible D match to TRBD1 (6 bases). This CDR3 region has 15 residues. Trimming removed 5 bases at V and 10 bases at J, with 18 bases between. CDR1 MNHEY and CDR2 SVGAGI come from the germline V gene.

The rearrangement links TRBV7-2 to TRBJ1-1; TRBD1 matches at 7 bases. CDR1 and CDR2 from the germline V gene are SGHTA and FQGNSA. This CDR3 has 15 residues. V shed 4 bases and J 4 bases; nucleotides not matched to a gene: 9. CDR3 loop: CASSWVVGGGTEAFF. DNA of the CDR3: TGTGCCAGCAGCTGGGTGGTAGGGGGCGGCACTGAAGCTTTCTTT.

This clonotype was found a few times. The rearrangement links TRBV4-1 to TRBJ2-1; D possibly corresponds to TRBD1 (6 bases). Germline V gives CDR1 MGHRA, CDR2 YSYEKL. This CDR3 spans 14 amino acids. V lost 7 bases, J lost 0 bases, and 10 bases lay in between. Here the CDR3 reads CASKVGGSYNEQFF. The CDR3 nucleotides read TGCGCCAGCAAGGTAGGGGGCTCCTACAATGAGCAGTTCTTC.

This clonotype was counted a few times. The V gene is TRBV20-1, the J gene TRBJ1-2; the D gene is possibly TRBD1 (5 bases). With 5 bases removed from V and 0 bases from J, the gap between germline ends came to 19 bases. The CDR3 runs to 16 residues. CDR1 and CDR2 (germline): DFQATT, SNEGSKA (reference sequence). The CDR3 bases are TGCAGTGCTGGGGGACCGGGGGGACCCCCTAACTATGGCTACACCTTC. Its protein product is CSAGGPGGPPNYGYTF.

This clonotype was observed once. The gene calls are TRBV29-1 and TRBJ1-4, with D possibly being TRBD1 (6 bases). This CDR3 has 14 residues. Per the germline V gene, CDR1 is SQVTM and CDR2 is ANQGSEA. CDR3 loop: CAYALDSINEKLFF. DNA for the CDR3: TGCGCCTACGCACTGGACAGCATTAATGAAAAACTGTTTTTT. The complete variable domain, with remaining parts taken from reference TRBV29-1 and TRBJ1-4, reads SAVISQKPSRDICQRGTSLTIQCQVDSQVTMMFWYRQQPGQSLTLIATANQGSEATYESGFVIDKFPISRPNLTFSTLTVSNMSPEDSSIYLCAYALDSINEKLFFGSGTQLSVL.

This sequence joins TRBV15 and TRBJ2-2; no clear D. The V and J ends lost 0 bases and 1 base respectively, with 6 bases between them. There are 15 residues in the CDR3. Germline loops: CDR1 LNHNV, CDR2 YYDKDF (reference sequence). CDR3 protein: CATSRDILNTGELFF. The CDR3 bases are TGTGCCACCAGCAGAGATATACTGAACACCGGGGAGCTGTTTTTT.

The gene calls are TRBV7-9 and TRBJ2-1, with 7 bases matching TRBD1. Germline V lookup: CDR1 SEHNR, CDR2 FQNEAQ (reference sequence). The CDR3 sequence is 14 residues long. The CDR3 is CVSTGDNSYNEQFF. The CDR3, as DNA: TGTGTGAGTACAGGGGACAACTCCTACAATGAGCAGTTCTTC.

This clonotype was counted a few times. V and J are TRBV30 and TRBJ2-5; tentatively, D is TRBD2 (6 bases). Germline CDR1 and CDR2: GTSNPN and SVGIG (reference sequence). CDR3 length: 12 amino acids. Trimming left V 1 base short and J 11 bases short, with 14 bases between. CDR3 region: CAWSGTIGGQYF. CDR3 nucleotide sequence: TGTGCCTGGAGTGGAACGATAGGAGGGCAGTACTTC.

The chain employs TRBV4-3 and TRBJ1-2, with 8 bases aligning to TRBD1. The V segment lost 0 bases and the J segment 4 bases; nucleotides outside the gene matches: 4. Germline values: CDR1 LGHNA, CDR2 YSLEER. This CDR3 comprises 15 residues. For the CDR3, the DNA is TGCGCCAGCAGCCAAGATTGGGACAGGCGCTATGGCTACACCTTC. Amino acids: CASSQDWDRRYGYTF.

In its sample, this clonotype was seen a few times. CDR3 DNA: TGTGCCAGCAGCCCTCACCCCGGGAGAGACGAAAAACTGTTTTTT. Protein sequence: CASSPHPGRDEKLFF. The rearrangement joins TRBV7-2 to TRBJ1-4; D is uncertain. Germline CDR1 and CDR2: SGHTA and FQGNSA. With 5 bases removed from V and 8 bases from J, the gap between germline ends came to 18 bases. The CDR3 consists of 15 residues. The full variable domain, its missing parts supplied by reference TRBV7-2 and TRBJ1-4, is GAGVSQSPSNKVTEKGKDVELRCDPISGHTALYWYRQSLGQGLEFLIYFQGNSAPDKSGLPSDRFSAERTGGSVSTLTIQRTQQEDSAVYLCASSPHPGRDEKLFFGSGTQLSVL.

This clonotype was counted once. This chain joins TRBV6-2 or TRBV6-3 and TRBJ2-1; 14 nucleotides align to TRBD2. Germline V gene lookup returns CDR1 MNHEY and CDR2 SVGEGT. V trimming: 0 bases; J trimming: 4 bases; junction bases outside the gene matches: 5. This CDR3 comprises 18 residues. The chain's CDR3 is CASSYSTSGGAYYNEQFF. The CDR3 DNA is TGTGCCAGCAGTTACTCGACTAGCGGGGGGGCCTATTACAATGAGCAGTTCTTC.

The sample holds a few counts of this clonotype. The chain has TRBV6-2 or TRBV6-3 and TRBJ2-2, with 10 bases identical to TRBD2. This CDR3 spans 18 amino acids. V shed 2 bases and J 4 bases; nucleotides not matched to a gene: 10. CDR1 MNHEY and CDR2 SVGEGT come from the germline V gene. CDR3 nucleotides: TGTGCCAGCAGTTACCCTAGCGGGGGCTATCTTCGCACCGGGGAGCTGTTTTTT. Translated: CASSYPSGGYLRTGELFF.

This clonotype was seen a handful of times. The chain recombines TRBV6-5 with TRBJ1-2; possible D gene TRBD1, 6 bases. Germline lookup yields CDR1 MNHEY and CDR2 SVGAGI. V lost 5 bases and J lost 7, with 17 bases in between. This CDR3 spans 14 amino acids. The CDR3 sequence: CASSRGSRGFGYTF. The CDR3 DNA sequence: TGTGCCAGCAGTAGAGGCTCCAGGGGTTTTGGCTACACCTTC.

This clonotype has more than one count but fewer than ten. The chain uses TRBV5-1 and TRBJ1-2; 7 positions agree with TRBD1. The V and J ends lost 3 bases and 5 bases, in that order; junction bases with no gene match: 10. Germline CDR1 reads SGHRS; CDR2 reads YFSETQ. This CDR3 has 15 amino acids. CDR3: CASSSSGTVQYGYTF. The CDR3 DNA sequence: TGCGCCAGCAGCTCGTCCGGGACAGTGCAATATGGCTACACCTTC.

The chain links TRBV4-2 to TRBJ2-3; unclear D gene. CDR1 LGHNA and CDR2 YNFKEQ come from the germline V gene. The germline V and J ends were trimmed by 0 bases and 5 bases, with 12 bases remaining between them. This CDR3 spans 15 amino acids. The CDR3 region has the DNA TGTGCCAGCAGCCAAGATGTGAGGACGGGAGATACGCAGTATTTT. The encoded protein is CASSQDVRTGDTQYF.

V usage is TRBV9 and J usage is TRBJ2-1; a possible D gene is TRBD1 (5 bases). The V and J ends lost 0 bases and 6 bases respectively, with 10 bases between them. The CDR3 is 14 amino acids. The germline CDR1 and CDR2 sequences are SGDLS and YYNGEE. CDR3 sequence reads: CASSVGLGANEQFF. The CDR3 DNA follows: TGTGCCAGCAGCGTAGGTTTAGGGGCCAATGAGCAGTTCTTC.

The chain carries TRBV7-8 and TRBJ2-3; perhaps D is TRBD1 or TRBD2 (5 bases each). Trimming pared 3 bases from V and 1 base from J, leaving 8 bases between. This CDR3 comprises 14 residues. The germline V gene has CDR1 SGHVS and CDR2 FQNEAQ. DNA for the CDR3: TGTGCCAGCAGCTTTACGGGGCGCACAGATACGCAGTATTTT. Its translation: CASSFTGRTDTQYF.

The rearrangement joins TRBV7-9 to TRBJ1-1; D is unclear. The V gene's germline CDR1 is SEHNR and CDR2 FQNEAQ (reference sequence). This CDR3 is 15 amino acids long. V lost 7 bases, J lost 5 bases, and 20 bases lay in between. The CDR3 region is CASNSLRGRETEAFF. The CDR3 nucleotides are TGTGCCAGCAACTCTTTGAGAGGGAGGGAAACTGAAGCTTTCTTT.

This clonotype came up a few times. The rearrangement uses TRBV7-8 and TRBJ1-5; TRBD1 matches at 7 bases. The CDR3 has 16 residues. V trimming: 4 bases; J trimming: 1 base; junction bases outside the gene matches: 7. Germline CDR1 is SGHVS and CDR2 is FQNEAQ. CDR3 sequence: CASSSETGVSNQPQHF. CDR3 in DNA: TGTGCCAGCAGCTCAGAAACAGGGGTGAGCAATCAGCCCCAGCATTTT.